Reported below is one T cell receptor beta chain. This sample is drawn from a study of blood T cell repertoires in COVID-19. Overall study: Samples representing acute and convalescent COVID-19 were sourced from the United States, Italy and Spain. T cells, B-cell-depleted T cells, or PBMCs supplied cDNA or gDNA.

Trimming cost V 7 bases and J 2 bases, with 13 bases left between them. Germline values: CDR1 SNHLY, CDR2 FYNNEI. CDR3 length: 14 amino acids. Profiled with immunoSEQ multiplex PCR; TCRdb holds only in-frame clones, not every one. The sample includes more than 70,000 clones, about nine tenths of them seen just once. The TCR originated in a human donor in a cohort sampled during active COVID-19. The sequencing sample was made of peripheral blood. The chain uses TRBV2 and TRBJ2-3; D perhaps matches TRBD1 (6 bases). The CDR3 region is CASIGRDTTDTQYF. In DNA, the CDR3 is TGTGCCAGCATAGGCAGGGACACCACAGATACGCAGTATTTT.